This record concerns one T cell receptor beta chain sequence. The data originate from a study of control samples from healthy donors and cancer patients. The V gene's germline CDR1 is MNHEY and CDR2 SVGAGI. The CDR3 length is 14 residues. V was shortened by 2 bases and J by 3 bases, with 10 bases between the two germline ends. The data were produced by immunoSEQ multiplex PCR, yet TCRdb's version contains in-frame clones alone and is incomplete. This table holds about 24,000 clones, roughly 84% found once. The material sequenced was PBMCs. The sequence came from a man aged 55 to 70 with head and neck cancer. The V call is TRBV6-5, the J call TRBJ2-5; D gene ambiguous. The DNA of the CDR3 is TGTGCCAGCAGTTACGGGCAGGCAGAAGAGACCCAGTACTTC. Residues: CASSYGQAEETQYF.